Included here is one T cell receptor (beta chain) sequence, with context. This entry is derived from a study of blood T cell repertoires in COVID-19. Study context: The United States, Italy and Spain provided the acute and convalescent COVID-19 samples. The analysed material was cDNA or gDNA that came from T cells, B-cell-depleted T cells, or PBMCs.

V was trimmed by 1 base and J by 5 bases, leaving 9 bases between them. The V gene's germline CDR1 is SGHTA and CDR2 FQGNSA. The CDR3 runs to 13 residues. Per the original data handling: Estimates of nucleated cell counts were drawn from the amplification of reference gene primers. Assay: immunoSEQ multiplex PCR; the TCRdb copy retains only in-frame clones and omits some. That table gives V, J and clone size, and the DNA gave D and trimming. There are tens of thousands of clones in the sample; roughly nine tenths occur only once, and less than 30% lies in the top ten. The receptor's source is a woman aged 80 or over with acute or convalescent COVID-19. The V and J genes are TRBV7-2 and TRBJ2-7; D unresolved. Sequenced material: peripheral blood. Written as DNA, the CDR3 is TGTGCCAGCAGCTTAGGGTTCTCAGACGAGCAGTACGTC. The encoded protein is CASSLGFSDEQYV.